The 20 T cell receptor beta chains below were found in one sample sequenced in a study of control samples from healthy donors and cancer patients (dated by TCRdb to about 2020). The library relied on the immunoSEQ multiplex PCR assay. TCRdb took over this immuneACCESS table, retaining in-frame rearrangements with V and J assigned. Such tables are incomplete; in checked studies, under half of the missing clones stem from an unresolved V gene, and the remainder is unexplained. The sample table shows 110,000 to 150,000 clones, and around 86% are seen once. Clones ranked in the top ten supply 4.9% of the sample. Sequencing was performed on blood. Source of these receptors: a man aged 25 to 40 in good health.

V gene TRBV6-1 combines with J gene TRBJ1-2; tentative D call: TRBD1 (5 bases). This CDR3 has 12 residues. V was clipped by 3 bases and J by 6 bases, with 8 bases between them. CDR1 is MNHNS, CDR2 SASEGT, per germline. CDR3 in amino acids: CASSDRANGYTF. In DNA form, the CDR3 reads TGTGCCAGCAGTGACAGGGCGAATGGCTACACCTTC.

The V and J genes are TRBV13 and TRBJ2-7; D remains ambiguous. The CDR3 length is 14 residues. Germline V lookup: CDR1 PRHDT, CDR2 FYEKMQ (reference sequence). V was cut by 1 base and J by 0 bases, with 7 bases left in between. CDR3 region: CASSLDRNSYEQYF. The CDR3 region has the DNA TGTGCCAGCAGCTTAGACAGAAACTCCTACGAGCAGTACTTC.

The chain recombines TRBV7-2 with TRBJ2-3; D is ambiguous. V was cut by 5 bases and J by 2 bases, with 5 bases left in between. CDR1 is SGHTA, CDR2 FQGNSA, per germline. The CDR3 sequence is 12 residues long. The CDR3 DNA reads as TGTGCCAGCAGCCCCGCCACAGATACGCAGTATTTT. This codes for CASSPATDTQYF.

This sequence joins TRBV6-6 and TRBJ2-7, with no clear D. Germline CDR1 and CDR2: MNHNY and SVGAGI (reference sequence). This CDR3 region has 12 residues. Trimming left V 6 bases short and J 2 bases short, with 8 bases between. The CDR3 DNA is TGTGCCAGCAGATTCGACGCCTACGAGCAGTACTTC. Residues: CASRFDAYEQYF.

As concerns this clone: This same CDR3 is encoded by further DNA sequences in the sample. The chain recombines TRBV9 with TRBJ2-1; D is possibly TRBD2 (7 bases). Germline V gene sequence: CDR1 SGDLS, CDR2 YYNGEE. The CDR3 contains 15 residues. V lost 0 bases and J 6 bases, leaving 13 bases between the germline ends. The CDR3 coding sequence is TGTGCCAGCAGCGTAGGTGGGGGAGGGGGCAATGAGCAGTTCTTC. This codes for CASSVGGGGGNEQFF.

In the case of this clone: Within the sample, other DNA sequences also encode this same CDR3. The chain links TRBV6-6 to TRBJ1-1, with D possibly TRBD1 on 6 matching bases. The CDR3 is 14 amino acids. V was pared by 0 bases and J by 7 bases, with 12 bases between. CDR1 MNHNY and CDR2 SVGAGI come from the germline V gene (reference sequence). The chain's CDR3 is CASSYSRGTSEAFF. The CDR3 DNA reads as TGTGCCAGCAGTTACTCGAGGGGGACTAGTGAAGCTTTCTTT.

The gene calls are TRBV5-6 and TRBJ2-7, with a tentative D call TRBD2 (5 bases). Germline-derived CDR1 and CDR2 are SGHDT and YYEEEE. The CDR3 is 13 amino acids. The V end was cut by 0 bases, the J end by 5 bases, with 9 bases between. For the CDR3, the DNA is TGTGCCAGCAGCTTGGGTCGGCGGGACGAGCAGTACTTC. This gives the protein CASSLGRRDEQYF.

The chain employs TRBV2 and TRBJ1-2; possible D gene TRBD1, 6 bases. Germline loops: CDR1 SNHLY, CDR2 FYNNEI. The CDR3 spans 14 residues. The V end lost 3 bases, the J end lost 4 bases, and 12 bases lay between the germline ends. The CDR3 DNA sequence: TGTGCCAGCAGTGACTCAAGGGGGATCTATGGCTACACCTTC. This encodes CASSDSRGIYGYTF.

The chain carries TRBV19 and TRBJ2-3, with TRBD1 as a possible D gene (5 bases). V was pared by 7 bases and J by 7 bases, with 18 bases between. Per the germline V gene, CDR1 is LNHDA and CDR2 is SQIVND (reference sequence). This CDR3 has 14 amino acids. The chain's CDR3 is CASTMGKGLNTQYF. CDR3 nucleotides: TGTGCCAGTACCATGGGGAAGGGGCTGAATACGCAGTATTTT.

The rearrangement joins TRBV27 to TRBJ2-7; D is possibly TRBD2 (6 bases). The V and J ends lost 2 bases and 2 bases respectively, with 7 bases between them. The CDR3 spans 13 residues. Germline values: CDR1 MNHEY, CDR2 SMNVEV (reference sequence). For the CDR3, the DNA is TGTGCCAGCAGTTTAGCGGGAACCTACGAGCAGTACTTC. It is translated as CASSLAGTYEQYF.

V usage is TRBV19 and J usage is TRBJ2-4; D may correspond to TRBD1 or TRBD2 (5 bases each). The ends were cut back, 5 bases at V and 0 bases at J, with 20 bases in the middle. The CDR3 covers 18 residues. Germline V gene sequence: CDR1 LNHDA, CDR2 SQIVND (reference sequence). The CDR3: CASSPLSAGASAKNIQYF. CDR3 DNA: TGTGCCAGTAGTCCTCTGAGTGCCGGGGCGTCAGCCAAAAACATTCAGTACTTC.

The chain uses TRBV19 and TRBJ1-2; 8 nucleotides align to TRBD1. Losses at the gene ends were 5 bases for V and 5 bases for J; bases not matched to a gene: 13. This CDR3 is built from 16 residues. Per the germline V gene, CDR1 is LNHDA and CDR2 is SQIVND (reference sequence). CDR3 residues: CASSVLSRTGSYGYTF. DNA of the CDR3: TGTGCCAGTAGTGTCCTCTCAAGGACAGGGAGTTATGGCTACACCTTC.

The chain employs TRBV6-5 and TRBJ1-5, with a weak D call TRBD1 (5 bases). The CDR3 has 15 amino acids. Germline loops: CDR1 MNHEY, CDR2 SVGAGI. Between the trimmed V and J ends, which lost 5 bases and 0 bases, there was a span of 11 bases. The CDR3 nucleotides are TGTGCCAGCAGTCAGGGCCGGGGTAGCAATCAGCCCCAGCATTTT. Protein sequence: CASSQGRGSNQPQHF.

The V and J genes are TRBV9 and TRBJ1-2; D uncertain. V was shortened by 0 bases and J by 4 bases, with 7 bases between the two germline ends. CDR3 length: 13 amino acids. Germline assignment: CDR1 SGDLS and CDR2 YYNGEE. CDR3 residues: CASSVDNSYGYTF. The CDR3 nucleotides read TGTGCCAGCAGCGTAGATAACTCCTATGGCTACACCTTC.

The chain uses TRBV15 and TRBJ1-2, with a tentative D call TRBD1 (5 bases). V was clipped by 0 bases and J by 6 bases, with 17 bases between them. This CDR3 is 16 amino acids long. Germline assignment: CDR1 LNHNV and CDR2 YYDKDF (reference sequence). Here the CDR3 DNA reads TGTGCCACCAGCAGAGATGTGGAGGGGCTTGCGGATGGCTACACCTTC. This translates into CATSRDVEGLADGYTF.

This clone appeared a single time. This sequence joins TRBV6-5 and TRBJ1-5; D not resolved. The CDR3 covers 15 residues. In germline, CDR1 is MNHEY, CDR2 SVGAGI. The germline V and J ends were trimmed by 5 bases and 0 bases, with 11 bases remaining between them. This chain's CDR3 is CASSQHKYSNQPQHF. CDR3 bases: TGTGCCAGCAGTCAACATAAATATAGCAATCAGCCCCAGCATTTT.

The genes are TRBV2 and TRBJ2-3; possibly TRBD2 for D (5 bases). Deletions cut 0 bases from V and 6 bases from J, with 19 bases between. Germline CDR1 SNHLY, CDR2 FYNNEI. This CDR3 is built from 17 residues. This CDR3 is CASSEAYLGRGEDTQYF. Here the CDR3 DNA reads TGTGCCAGCAGTGAAGCGTACCTTGGTCGGGGAGAGGATACGCAGTATTTT.

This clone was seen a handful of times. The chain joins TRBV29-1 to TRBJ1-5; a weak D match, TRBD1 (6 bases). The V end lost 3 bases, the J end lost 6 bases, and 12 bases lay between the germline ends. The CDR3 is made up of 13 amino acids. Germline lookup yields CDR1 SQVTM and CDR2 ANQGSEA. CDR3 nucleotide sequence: TGCAGCGTTGATACAGGGTTTGGTCAGCCCCAGCATTTT. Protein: CSVDTGFGQPQHF. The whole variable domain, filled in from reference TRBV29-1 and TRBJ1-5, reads SAVISQKPSRDICQRGTSLTIQCQVDSQVTMMFWYRQQPGQSLTLIATANQGSEATYESGFVIDKFPISRPNLTFSTLTVSNMSPEDSSIYLCSVDTGFGQPQHFGDGTRLSIL.

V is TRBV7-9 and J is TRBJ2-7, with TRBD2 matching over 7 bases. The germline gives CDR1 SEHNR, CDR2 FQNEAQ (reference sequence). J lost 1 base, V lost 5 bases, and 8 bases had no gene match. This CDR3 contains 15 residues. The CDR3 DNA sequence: TGTGCCAGCAGCGTCAGAGTGGGGGGGTCCTACGAGCAGTACTTC. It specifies CASSVRVGGSYEQYF.

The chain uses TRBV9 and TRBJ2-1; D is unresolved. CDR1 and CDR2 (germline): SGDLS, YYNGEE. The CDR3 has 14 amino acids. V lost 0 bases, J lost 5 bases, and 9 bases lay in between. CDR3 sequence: CASSVAPTNNEQFF. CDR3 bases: TGTGCCAGCAGCGTAGCGCCGACAAACAATGAGCAGTTCTTC. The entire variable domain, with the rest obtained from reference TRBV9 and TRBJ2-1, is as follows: DSGVTQTPKHLITATGQRVTLRCSPRSGDLSVYWYQQSLDQGLQFLIQYYNGEERAKGNILERFSAQQFPDLHSELNLSSLELGDSALYFCASSVAPTNNEQFFGPGTRLTVL.